Below are 26 T cell receptor beta chains sequenced from a single sample in a study of cytomegalovirus exposure and HLA in healthy donors. Primers for the PCR totalled 60 Vbeta and 13 Jbeta. Some clones are missing from TCRdb's copy, which holds only in-frame ones; the method was immunoSEQ multiplex PCR. The sample lists around 90,000 clones, more than 60% occurring once. Sample: PBMCs. These receptors were taken from a man aged 30 to 45 in good health and CMV-seronegative.

The V and J genes are TRBV6-5 and TRBJ1-5, with a possible D match to TRBD1 (5 bases). The CDR3 contains 15 residues. Germline CDR1 reads MNHEY; CDR2 reads SVGAGI. Trimming pared 0 bases from V and 1 base from J, leaving 7 bases between. CDR3 amino acids: CASSYSRQSNQPQHF. In DNA form, the CDR3 reads TGTGCCAGCAGTTACTCGAGACAGAGCAATCAGCCCCAGCATTTT.

This chain joins TRBV11-3 and TRBJ1-1; 7 nucleotides line up with TRBD1. Trimming at V came to 1 base and at J to 5 bases, leaving 1 base not matched to a gene. Germline loops: CDR1 SGHNT, CDR2 YENEEA. The CDR3 extends over 13 amino acids. The CDR3 sequence is CASSLARGTEAFF. The CDR3 DNA sequence: TGTGCCAGCAGCTTAGCCAGGGGGACTGAAGCTTTCTTT.

This chain joins TRBV18 and TRBJ2-5; D not certain. Germline V lookup: CDR1 KGHSH, CDR2 LQKENI. This CDR3 contains 14 residues. The V gene lost 3 bases and the J gene lost 2 bases, with 10 bases spanning the gap. This chain's CDR3 is CASSPSSQQETQYF. The CDR3 bases are TGTGCCAGCTCACCGTCCTCACAACAAGAGACCCAGTACTTC.

A single count supports this clone. The chain employs TRBV2 and TRBJ1-1; no clear D gene. The CDR3 has 13 amino acids. Trimming left V 5 bases short and J 0 bases short, with 7 bases between. Per the germline V gene, CDR1 is SNHLY and CDR2 is FYNNEI. The DNA of the CDR3 is TGTGCCAGCAGTTCAAGCGTGAACACTGAAGCTTTCTTT. This encodes CASSSSVNTEAFF.

The chain is built from TRBV7-9 and TRBJ2-1; 9 bases are a match to TRBD2. V lost 1 base to trimming and J lost 8 bases; unmatched junction nucleotides: 6. The CDR3 is 15 amino acids. Germline CDR1 is SEHNR and CDR2 is FQNEAQ (reference sequence). The CDR3 protein is CASSLVAGGPDEQFF. The CDR3 DNA reads as TGTGCCAGCAGCTTAGTGGCGGGGGGGCCAGATGAGCAGTTCTTC.

The chain carries TRBV6-1 and TRBJ1-5; the D gene is possibly TRBD1 (6 bases). The V end was cut by 4 bases, the J end by 7 bases, with 14 bases between. Germline values: CDR1 MNHNS, CDR2 SASEGT. This CDR3 is built from 14 residues. The CDR3, as DNA: TGTGCCAGCAGTGCCACAGGGTTAGGACAGCCCCAGCATTTT. Protein sequence: CASSATGLGQPQHF.

This rearrangement joins TRBV28 to TRBJ1-6; the D gene is possibly TRBD1 (5 bases). The germline gives CDR1 MDHEN, CDR2 SYDVKM. This CDR3 is built from 16 residues. Trimming cost V 6 bases and J 0 bases, with 12 bases left between them. This CDR3 reads CASRRDSSSYNSPLHF. The CDR3 nucleotides are TGTGCCAGCAGAAGGGACTCGAGCTCCTATAATTCACCCCTCCACTTT.

The rearrangement joins TRBV5-8 to TRBJ2-7; 8 bases match TRBD1. J gave up 6 bases and V 7 bases, and 9 bases lay outside the gene matches. This CDR3 comprises 13 residues. The germline CDR1 and CDR2 sequences are SGHTS and YDEGEE. CDR3 in amino acids: CASDDQGAIEQYF. In nucleotides, the CDR3 is TGTGCCAGCGACGACCAGGGGGCTATCGAGCAGTACTTC.

V and J are TRBV7-2 and TRBJ1-1; no reliable D call. The V gene's germline CDR1 is SGHTA and CDR2 FQGNSA. Trimming removed 1 base at V and 1 base at J, with 7 bases between. This CDR3 spans 14 amino acids. The CDR3 reads CASSLVSGNTEAFF. CDR3 DNA sequence: TGTGCCAGCAGCTTAGTGTCAGGGAACACTGAAGCTTTCTTT.

The V gene is TRBV19, the J gene TRBJ2-2; tentatively, D is TRBD1 (5 bases). The germline gives CDR1 LNHDA, CDR2 SQIVND (reference sequence). Trimming cost V 5 bases and J 6 bases, with 10 bases left between them. The CDR3 totals 13 residues. The CDR3 DNA reads as TGTGCCAGTAGTCAAACAGGCCCCGGGGAGCTGTTTTTT. Amino acid sequence: CASSQTGPGELFF.

The chain carries TRBV18 and TRBJ1-1; a possible D gene is TRBD1 (5 bases). V lost 3 bases, J lost 1 base, and 18 bases lay in between. The CDR3 runs 17 residues. Germline CDR1 KGHSH, CDR2 LQKENI. The CDR3 nucleotides read TGTGCCAGCTCACCGATTATGCGGGGGTCGGGGAACACTGAAGCTTTCTTT. Amino acids: CASSPIMRGSGNTEAFF.

CDR3 region: CASSLDQGSPSYEQYF. The DNA for the CDR3 is TGTGCCAGCAGCTTAGATCAGGGGTCACCCTCCTACGAGCAGTACTTC. The V call is TRBV11-2, the J call TRBJ2-7, with a weak D call TRBD1 (6 bases). The V gene lost 0 bases and the J gene lost 0 bases, with 12 bases spanning the gap. The CDR3 length is 16 residues. Germline loops: CDR1 SGHAT, CDR2 FQNNGV.

The rearrangement uses TRBV5-1 and TRBJ1-1; possibly TRBD1 for D (5 bases). V was trimmed by 2 bases and J by 1 base, leaving 9 bases between them. Germline assignment: CDR1 SGHRS and CDR2 YFSETQ. This CDR3 is built from 14 residues. In DNA, the CDR3 is TGCGCCAGCAGCTTACTACAGGAGAACACTGAAGCTTTCTTT. Translated: CASSLLQENTEAFF.

The chain links TRBV5-4 to TRBJ2-5; D is possibly TRBD1 (6 bases). The CDR3 is made up of 14 amino acids. Germline V gene lookup returns CDR1 SGHNT and CDR2 YYREEE (reference sequence). V lost 2 bases to trimming and J lost 4 bases, with 12 bases between them. As DNA, the CDR3 is TGTGCCAGCAGCTTACAGGGTGGGTTAGAGACCCAGTACTTC. It yields the protein CASSLQGGLETQYF.

V is TRBV9 and J is TRBJ2-3; TRBD2 might be the D (5 bases). With 0 bases removed from V and 5 bases from J, the gap between germline ends came to 10 bases. The germline CDR1 and CDR2 sequences are SGDLS and YYNGEE. The CDR3 loop spans 14 amino acids. CDR3 sequence: CASSVELVRDTQYF. The CDR3 region has the DNA TGTGCCAGCAGCGTAGAACTAGTACGAGATACGCAGTATTTT.

The J gene is TRBJ2-1, the V gene TRBV6-6; the D gene is possibly TRBD2 (6 bases). CDR3 length: 14 residues. In germline, CDR1 is MNHNY, CDR2 SVGAGI (reference sequence). V was shortened by 6 bases and J by 3 bases, with 12 bases between the two germline ends. The chain's CDR3 is CASRQGGLYNEQFF. The CDR3 bases are TGTGCCAGCAGGCAGGGAGGACTCTACAATGAGCAGTTCTTC.

This clone came up a few times. The V call is TRBV10-3, the J call TRBJ2-7; D might be TRBD2 (6 bases). The germline V gene encodes CDR1 ENHRY and CDR2 SYGVKD. Trimming removed 7 bases from V and 6 bases from J, with 19 bases in between. The CDR3 has 14 amino acids. The CDR3 coding sequence is TGTGCCATCACCTTGACGGCGGAGGGTGCCGAGCAGTACTTC. Encoded protein: CAITLTAEGAEQYF.

The chain uses TRBV7-2 and TRBJ2-7; 10 bases are shared with TRBD2. CDR1 SGHTA and CDR2 FQGNSA come from the germline V gene. The CDR3 has 13 residues. V was pared by 10 bases and J by 0 bases, with 3 bases of the junction left unmatched. CDR3 nucleotide sequence: TGTGCCACAGCGGGGGGGAGCTCCTACGAGCAGTACTTC. This codes for CATAGGSSYEQYF.

The chain is built from TRBV28 and TRBJ2-7; D might be TRBD1 (6 bases). Trimming took 1 base from V and 0 from J, leaving 10 bases between them. The CDR3 spans 15 residues. The germline CDR1 and CDR2 sequences are MDHEN and SYDVKM. For the CDR3, the DNA is TGTGCCAGCAGTTTATTCCAGGGGATCTCCTACGAGCAGTACTTC. This sequence encodes CASSLFQGISYEQYF.

The chain has TRBV7-2 and TRBJ1-5, with a possible D match to TRBD1 (6 bases). V was trimmed by 1 base and J by 13 bases, leaving 14 bases between them. CDR3 length: 13 residues. Germline V gene data show CDR1 as SGHTA and CDR2 as FQGNSA. CDR3 amino acids: CASSLGEDRPQHF. CDR3 coding DNA: TGTGCCAGCAGCTTAGGAGAAGACAGGCCTCAGCATTTT.

The CDR3 protein is CSVGTSGSYEQYF. The CDR3 DNA sequence: TGCAGCGTGGGGACTAGCGGATCCTACGAGCAGTACTTC. The chain recombines TRBV29-1 with TRBJ2-7, with 11 bases matching TRBD2. The J segment lost 1 base and the V segment lost 6 bases, leaving 2 bases of the junction unmatched. This CDR3 is 13 amino acids long. Germline CDR1 reads SQVTM; CDR2 reads ANQGSEA.

V usage is TRBV30 and J usage is TRBJ2-2, with D possibly being TRBD1 (5 bases). CDR3 size: 16 residues. Germline V CDR1 and CDR2: GTSNPN, SVGIG (reference sequence). Trimming stripped 1 base from V and 0 bases from J, with 12 bases between. The DNA of the CDR3 is TGTGCCTGGAGTGCGATAGGGGTTGCGAACACCGGGGAGCTGTTTTTT. This sequence encodes CAWSAIGVANTGELFF.

This clone was observed a handful of times. The V call is TRBV4-1, the J call TRBJ2-5, with 8 bases identical to TRBD1. CDR1 MGHRA and CDR2 YSYEKL come from the germline V gene. This CDR3 is built from 15 residues. The junction had 9 bases not matched to a gene; V was cut back by 5 bases and J by 4 bases. The CDR3 reads CASSGFGGQGETQYF. CDR3 bases: TGCGCCAGCAGCGGTTTCGGTGGACAGGGAGAGACCCAGTACTTC.

The chain recombines TRBV5-1 with TRBJ2-7; 7 bases line up with TRBD1. V trimming: 4 bases; J trimming: 0 bases; junction bases outside the gene matches: 7. This CDR3 is 15 amino acids long. The germline gives CDR1 SGHRS, CDR2 YFSETQ. This CDR3 reads CASSTDRTYSYEQYF. CDR3 bases: TGCGCCAGCAGCACGGACAGGACCTACTCCTACGAGCAGTACTTC.

The rearrangement uses TRBV5-6 and TRBJ1-1; 7 bases fit TRBD1. V lost 0 bases and J lost 5; bases outside the gene matches: 7. This CDR3 spans 15 amino acids. Germline V CDR1 and CDR2: SGHDT, YYEEEE. The CDR3 DNA is TGTGCCAGCAGCTTGGCTGGCAGGGGGAGGACTGAAGCTTTCTTT. Its protein is CASSLAGRGRTEAFF. The full variable domain, with the rest looked up from reference TRBV5-6 and TRBJ1-1, is DAGVTQSPTHLIKTRGQQVTLRCSPKSGHDTVSWYQQALGQGPQFIFQYYEEEERQRGNFPDRFSGHQFPNYSSELNVNALLLGDSALYLCASSLAGRGRTEAFFGQGTRLTVV.

The rearrangement uses TRBV27 and TRBJ2-3; 8 nucleotides align to TRBD2. V dropped 0 bases and J dropped 1; count of bases not matched to a gene: 3. This CDR3 is built from 16 residues. Per the germline V gene, CDR1 is MNHEY and CDR2 is SMNVEV (reference sequence). CDR3 sequence reads: CASSLSSGGGTDTQYF. In DNA, the CDR3 is TGTGCCAGCAGTTTATCTTCCGGGGGGGGCACAGATACGCAGTATTTT.